This T cell receptor beta chain came from a study of blood T cells in healthy people across ages. There are 15 residues in the CDR3. Trimming shortened V by 3 bases and J by 1 base, and 10 bases separated the two germline ends. This clonotype was seen a few times. The second PCR ran about 6 to 12 cycles with a sample-barcoded 5' primer and J-beta primers. TCRdb analysed the 5' RACE reads with MiXCR anew, one entry per CDR3 protein. The sample holds over 600,000 distinct CDR3 sequences, around 20% seen once. This sequence originates from a man between 65 and 85 years old in good health. The chain has TRBV12-3 or TRBV12-4 and TRBJ1-5; a weak D match, TRBD1 (5 bases). Sequencing used blood. The CDR3: CASSFRGSSNQPQHF. CDR3 nucleotides: TGTGCCAGCAGTTTTAGGGGATCCAGCAATCAGCCCCAGCATTTT.